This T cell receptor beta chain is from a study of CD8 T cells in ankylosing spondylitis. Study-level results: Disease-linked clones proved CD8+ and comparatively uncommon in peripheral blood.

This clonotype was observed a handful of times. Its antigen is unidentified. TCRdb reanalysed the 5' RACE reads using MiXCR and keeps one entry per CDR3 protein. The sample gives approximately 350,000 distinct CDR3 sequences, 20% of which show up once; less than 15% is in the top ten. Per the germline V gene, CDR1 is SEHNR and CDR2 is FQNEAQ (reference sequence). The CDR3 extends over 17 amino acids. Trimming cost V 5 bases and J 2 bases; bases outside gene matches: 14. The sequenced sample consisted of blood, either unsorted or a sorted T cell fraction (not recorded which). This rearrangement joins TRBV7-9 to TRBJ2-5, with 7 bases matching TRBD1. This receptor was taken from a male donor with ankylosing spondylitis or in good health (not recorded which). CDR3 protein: CASSPPKGANIQETQYF. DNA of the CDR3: TGTGCCAGCAGCCCACCTAAGGGGGCGAATATTCAAGAGACCCAGTACTTC. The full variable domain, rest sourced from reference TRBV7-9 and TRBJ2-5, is DTGVSQNPRHKITKRGQNVTFRCDPISEHNRLYWYRQTLGQGPEFLTYFQNEAQLEKSRLLSDRFSAERPKGSFSTLEIQRTEQGDSAMYLCASSPPKGANIQETQYFGPGTRLLVL.